Shown below are 27 T cell receptor beta chains from a single sample sequenced in a study of blood T cell repertoires in COVID-19. Libraries were prepared by immunoSEQ multiplex PCR; TCRdb keeps only in-frame clonotypes and omits some of them. The data hold about 210,000 clones, with 80% to 90% observed a single time. Sequenced: PBMCs or T cells enriched from blood (not recorded which). Receptor source: a man aged 40-49 years who had recovered from COVID-19.

The genes are TRBV19 and TRBJ1-5; possible D gene TRBD1, 6 bases. The V and J ends lost 5 bases and 3 bases respectively, with 11 bases between them. Germline V CDR1 and CDR2: LNHDA, SQIVND (reference sequence). This CDR3 contains 14 residues. The CDR3 nucleotides read TGTGCCAGTAGTCCCCGGACAGACAATCAGCCCCAGCATTTT. This codes for CASSPRTDNQPQHF.

This chain links TRBV24-1 with TRBJ2-5; D possibly corresponds to TRBD2 (6 bases). The germline V gene encodes CDR1 KGHDR and CDR2 SFDVKD. The CDR3 length is 15 residues. Trimming stripped 0 bases from V and 2 bases from J, with 9 bases between. CDR3 nucleotides: TGTGCCACCAGTGATTTGTTGGAGGGACAAGAGACCCAGTACTTC. Amino acids: CATSDLLEGQETQYF.

V is TRBV2 and J is TRBJ2-3; 8 positions match TRBD1. This CDR3 comprises 14 residues. The germline V gene has CDR1 SNHLY and CDR2 FYNNEI. J lost 2 bases, V lost 9 bases, and 7 bases had no gene match. The CDR3: CARRDRILTDTQYF. The CDR3 DNA follows: TGTGCCAGACGGGACAGGATTCTCACAGATACGCAGTATTTT.

V is TRBV19 and J is TRBJ1-2, with TRBD1 matching 10 bases. Germline lookup yields CDR1 LNHDA and CDR2 SQIVND (reference sequence). The ends lost 7 bases at V and 8 bases at J; junction bases unmatched: 10. The CDR3 is made up of 14 amino acids. The CDR3 sequence is CASTRDRGQGGYTF. In DNA, the CDR3 is TGTGCCAGTACCCGTGACAGGGGGCAAGGAGGCTACACCTTC.

The chain has TRBV7-3 and TRBJ1-6, with 7 bases identical to TRBD1. The CDR3 has 14 amino acids. Germline V gene data show CDR1 as SGHTA and CDR2 as FQGTGA. With 5 bases clipped from V and 6 bases from J, the junction kept 4 bases outside the gene matches. The CDR3 coding sequence is TGTGCCAGCAGCAGGGACAGCATTAATTCACCCCTCCACTTT. This gives the protein CASSRDSINSPLHF.

The V and J genes are TRBV5-1 and TRBJ1-4; the match to TRBD1 covers 7 bases. Looked up from germline, CDR1 is SGHRS and CDR2 is YFSETQ. The CDR3 length is 13 residues. The V and J ends lost 2 bases and 8 bases, in that order; junction bases with no gene match: 3. The CDR3 here is CASSFTGDEKLFF. CDR3 sequence (DNA): TGCGCCAGCAGCTTCACAGGGGACGAAAAACTGTTTTTT.

The CDR3 reads CASSYRPPGFGELFF. CDR3 DNA: TGTGCCAGCAGTTACCGTCCACCGGGATTCGGGGAGCTGTTTTTT. The chain employs TRBV6-5 and TRBJ2-2; weak D call: TRBD2 (5 bases). The germline V and J ends were trimmed by 2 bases and 7 bases, with 14 bases remaining between them. Germline CDR1 MNHEY, CDR2 SVGAGI. CDR3 length: 15 residues.

This clone was found a few times. This chain links TRBV4-1 with TRBJ2-7; no reliable D call. This CDR3 region has 14 residues. V lost 1 base and J 3 bases, leaving 10 bases between the germline ends. Germline values: CDR1 MGHRA, CDR2 YSYEKL. CDR3 nucleotides: TGCGCCAGCAGCCAAGTAACAGCAAACTACGAGCAGTACTTC. It translates to CASSQVTANYEQYF.

This clone has just one count. The chain uses TRBV27 and TRBJ2-7; D uncertain. The germline V gene encodes CDR1 MNHEY and CDR2 SMNVEV (reference sequence). With 6 bases removed from V and 2 bases from J, the gap between germline ends came to 14 bases. The CDR3 length is 14 residues. The CDR3, as DNA: TGTGCCAGCAGCCCGACGACACTTACCTACGAGCAGTACTTC. Translated, it gives CASSPTTLTYEQYF.

The V and J genes are TRBV19 and TRBJ2-7; perhaps TRBD1 as D (6 bases). Germline loops: CDR1 LNHDA, CDR2 SQIVND (reference sequence). V was clipped by 1 base and J by 2 bases, with 15 bases between them. The CDR3 length is 16 residues. As DNA, the CDR3 is TGTGCCAGTAGTATAGGAACGGGCAGGGGCACCTACGAGCAGTACTTC. It is translated as CASSIGTGRGTYEQYF.

In this sample, this clone turned up once. This chain connects TRBV12-5 to TRBJ1-5; D remains unclear. CDR1 is LGHNT, CDR2 FRNRAP, per germline. V lost 1 base and J 7 bases, leaving 8 bases between the germline ends. The CDR3 is 13 residues long. DNA of the CDR3: TGTGCTAGTGGTTTGGGCGGGTTCCAGCCCCAGCATTTT. It yields the protein CASGLGGFQPQHF.

The V call is TRBV7-2, the J call TRBJ2-7; D not certain. In germline, CDR1 is SGHTA, CDR2 FQGNSA. The V end was cut by 1 base, the J end by 2 bases, with 15 bases between. This CDR3 is 16 amino acids long. The DNA of the CDR3 is TGTGCCAGCAGCTTAGTAGGTGGGCAGGTGACCTACGAGCAGTACTTC. Translating gives CASSLVGGQVTYEQYF.

The chain carries TRBV2 and TRBJ1-2; 7 nucleotides agree with TRBD1. CDR1 is SNHLY, CDR2 FYNNEI, per germline. The trim removed 6 bases at V and 1 base at J, leaving 2 bases unmatched. This CDR3 has 13 amino acids. The chain's CDR3 is CASRGDSNYGYTF. CDR3 sequence (DNA): TGTGCCAGCAGAGGGGACAGTAACTATGGCTACACCTTC.

The chain is built from TRBV15 and TRBJ1-1, with D uncertain. The CDR3 loop spans 14 amino acids. V lost 0 bases and J lost 5, with 10 bases in between. From germline, CDR1 is LNHNV and CDR2 YYDKDF (reference sequence). Here the CDR3 reads CATSRDTSGTEAFF. The CDR3 DNA reads as TGTGCCACCAGCAGAGATACTTCGGGAACTGAAGCTTTCTTT.

The genes are TRBV9 and TRBJ1-2; TRBD1 might be the D (6 bases). V was shortened by 0 bases and J by 7 bases, with 13 bases between the two germline ends. This CDR3 is 14 amino acids long. Per germline, CDR1 SGDLS and CDR2 YYNGEE. The chain's CDR3 is CASSVEPGEGGYTF. The CDR3, as DNA: TGTGCCAGCAGCGTAGAGCCAGGGGAAGGTGGCTACACCTTC. Full variable domain (missing parts from reference TRBV9 and TRBJ1-2): DSGVTQTPKHLITATGQRVTLRCSPRSGDLSVYWYQQSLDQGLQFLIQYYNGEERAKGNILERFSAQQFPDLHSELNLSSLELGDSALYFCASSVEPGEGGYTFGSGTRLTVV.

The chain joins TRBV4-1 to TRBJ2-7, with 7 nucleotides matching TRBD2. CDR1 is MGHRA and CDR2 is YSYEKL in the germline V gene. The V gene end was trimmed by 4 bases and the J gene end by 3 bases; junction bases not matched to a gene: 3. The CDR3 is 13 residues long. The CDR3 region is CASSLGTIYEQYF. CDR3 DNA sequence: TGCGCCAGCAGCCTCGGGACTATCTACGAGCAGTACTTC.

This clone was observed a single time. This chain joins TRBV19 and TRBJ1-5; TRBD1 agrees at 11 bases. Germline V gene lookup returns CDR1 LNHDA and CDR2 SQIVND (reference sequence). V trimming: 5 bases; J trimming: 6 bases; junction bases outside the gene matches: 12. The CDR3 runs to 17 residues. The CDR3 bases are TGTGCCAGTAGTCCCACCTCGCCGGGACAGGGGGTTCAGCCCCAGCATTTT. As protein: CASSPTSPGQGVQPQHF.

The chain employs TRBV7-2 and TRBJ2-4, with D maybe TRBD1 (7 bases). V was pared by 3 bases and J by 5 bases, with 17 bases between. The CDR3 length is 16 residues. The germline gives CDR1 SGHTA, CDR2 FQGNSA. The CDR3 sequence: CASSFSGGRKENIQYF. The DNA of the CDR3 is TGTGCCAGCAGCTTCTCAGGGGGGCGCAAAGAAAACATTCAGTACTTC.

A few counts support this clone. The J gene is TRBJ1-2, the V gene TRBV5-1; D is unclear. V was shortened by 7 bases and J by 3 bases, with 22 bases between the two germline ends. Germline V gives CDR1 SGHRS, CDR2 YFSETQ. The CDR3 loop spans 16 amino acids. Here the CDR3 DNA reads TGCGCCAGCCGGATGACACCGTCGCCCAGAGACTATGGCTACACCTTC. Its protein is CASRMTPSPRDYGYTF.

The CDR3 here is CASRRVFGDTEAFF. CDR3 nucleotide sequence: TGTGCCAGTCGGAGGGTCTTTGGAGACACTGAAGCTTTCTTT. V gene TRBV19 combines with J gene TRBJ1-1; D gene unclear. Germline CDR1 and CDR2: LNHDA and SQIVND (reference sequence). Trimming cost V 8 bases and J 3 bases, with 16 bases left between them. This CDR3 has 14 amino acids.

The chain is built from TRBV21-1 and TRBJ1-6. TRBV21-1 is listed as a pseudogene. The CDR3 loop spans 17 amino acids. The CDR3 sequence: CASSKGRRASYNSPLHF. The CDR3 DNA reads as TGTGCCAGCAGCAAAGGTAGGAGGGCATCCTATAATTCACCCCTCCACTTT.

The chain couples TRBV9 to TRBJ1-3; weak D call: TRBD1 (5 bases). Germline V lookup: CDR1 SGDLS, CDR2 YYNGEE. V lost 4 bases and J 0 bases, leaving 17 bases between the germline ends. The CDR3 length is 17 residues. In DNA form, the CDR3 reads TGTGCCAGCAGCCCCCAGGATGGGGGGACCTCTGGAAACACCATATATTTT. This gives the protein CASSPQDGGTSGNTIYF.

Only one count was recorded for this clone. The chain has TRBV10-2 and TRBJ2-3; 11 bases are shared with TRBD2. The V gene end was trimmed by 4 bases and the J gene end by 4 bases; junction bases not matched to a gene: 7. The CDR3 length is 16 residues. Looked up from germline, CDR1 is WSHSY and CDR2 is SAAADI. CDR3 amino acids: CASSGGTSGRADTQYF. The DNA of the CDR3 is TGCGCCAGCAGTGGCGGGACTAGCGGACGTGCAGATACGCAGTATTTT.

J is TRBJ1-1 and V is TRBV19; D ambiguous. Deletions cut 4 bases from V and 4 bases from J, with 16 bases between. The germline V gene has CDR1 LNHDA and CDR2 SQIVND (reference sequence). This CDR3 spans 15 amino acids. CDR3 residues: CASSKDRGLSTEAFF. The CDR3 DNA reads as TGTGCCAGTAGTAAAGACCGAGGCTTGTCCACTGAAGCTTTCTTT.

Only a few counts were recorded for this clone. The chain carries TRBV6-5 and TRBJ1-4; 7 nucleotides match TRBD1. From germline, CDR1 is MNHEY and CDR2 SVGAGI. V was clipped by 3 bases and J by 5 bases; unmatched bases: 6. The CDR3 length is 15 residues. The CDR3 region is CASSYQGGANEKLFF. The DNA for the CDR3 is TGTGCCAGCAGTTATCAGGGGGGTGCGAATGAAAAACTGTTTTTT.

The chain is built from TRBV5-1 and TRBJ1-1; possible D gene TRBD1, 6 bases. The germline V gene encodes CDR1 SGHRS and CDR2 YFSETQ. Trimming removed 4 bases from V and 7 bases from J, with 14 bases in between. This CDR3 has 13 residues. This chain's CDR3 is CASSTRTVSEAFF. In nucleotides, the CDR3 is TGCGCCAGCAGCACCAGGACAGTTAGTGAAGCTTTCTTT.

This clone was seen a few times. The chain joins TRBV13 to TRBJ1-1, with 11 bases fitting TRBD1. The CDR3 consists of 17 residues. Per the germline V gene, CDR1 is PRHDT and CDR2 is FYEKMQ (reference sequence). Trimming took 5 bases from V and 5 from J; bases not matched to a gene: 13. The chain's CDR3 is CASSPGRGQGAHTEAFF. The CDR3 nucleotides are TGTGCCAGCAGCCCAGGCCGTGGACAGGGGGCGCATACTGAAGCTTTCTTT.